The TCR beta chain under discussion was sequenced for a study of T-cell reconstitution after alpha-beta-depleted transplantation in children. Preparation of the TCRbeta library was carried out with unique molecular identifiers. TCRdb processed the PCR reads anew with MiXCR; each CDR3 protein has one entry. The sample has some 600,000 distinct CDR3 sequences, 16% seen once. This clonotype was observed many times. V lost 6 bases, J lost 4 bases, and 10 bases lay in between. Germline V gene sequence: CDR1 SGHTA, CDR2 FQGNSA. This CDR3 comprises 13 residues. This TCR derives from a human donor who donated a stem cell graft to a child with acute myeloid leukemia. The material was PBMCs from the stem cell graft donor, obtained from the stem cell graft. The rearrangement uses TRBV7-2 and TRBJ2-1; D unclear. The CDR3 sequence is CASRLTDYNEQFF. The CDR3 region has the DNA TGTGCCAGCAGGCTAACGGATTACAATGAGCAGTTCTTC.